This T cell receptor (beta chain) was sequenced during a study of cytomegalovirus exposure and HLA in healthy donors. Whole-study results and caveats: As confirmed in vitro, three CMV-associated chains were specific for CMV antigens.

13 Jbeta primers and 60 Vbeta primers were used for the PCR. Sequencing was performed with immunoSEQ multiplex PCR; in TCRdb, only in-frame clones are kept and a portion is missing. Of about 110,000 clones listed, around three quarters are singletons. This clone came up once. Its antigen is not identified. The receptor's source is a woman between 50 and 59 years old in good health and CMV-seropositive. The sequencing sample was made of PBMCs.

The DNA for the CDR3 is TGCGCCAGCAGCTTGGGACTAGCGGCCCCCAGGGGGGAGCTGTTTTTT. Its protein is CASSLGLAAPRGELFF. The chain employs TRBV5-1 and TRBJ2-2, with 9 bases fitting TRBD2. The CDR3 loop spans 16 amino acids. The J segment lost 8 bases and the V segment lost 0 bases, leaving 8 bases of the junction unmatched. Germline-derived CDR1 and CDR2 are SGHRS and YFSETQ.